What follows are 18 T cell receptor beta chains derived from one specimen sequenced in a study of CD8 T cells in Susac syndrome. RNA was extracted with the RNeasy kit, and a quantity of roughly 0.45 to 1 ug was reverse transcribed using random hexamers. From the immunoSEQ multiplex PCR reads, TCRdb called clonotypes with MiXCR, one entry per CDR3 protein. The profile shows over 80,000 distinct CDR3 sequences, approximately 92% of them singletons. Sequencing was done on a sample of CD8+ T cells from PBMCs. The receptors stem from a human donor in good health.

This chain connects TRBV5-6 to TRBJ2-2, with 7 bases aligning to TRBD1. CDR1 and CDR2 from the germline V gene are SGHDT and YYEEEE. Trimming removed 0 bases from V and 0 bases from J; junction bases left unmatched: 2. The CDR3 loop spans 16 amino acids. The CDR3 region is CASSLGDRPNTGELFF. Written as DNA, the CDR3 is TGTGCCAGCAGCTTGGGGGACAGACCGAACACCGGGGAGCTGTTTTTT.

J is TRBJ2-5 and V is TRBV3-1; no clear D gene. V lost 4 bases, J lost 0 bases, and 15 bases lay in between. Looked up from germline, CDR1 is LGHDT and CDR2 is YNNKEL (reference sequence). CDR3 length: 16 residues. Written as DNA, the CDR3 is TGTGCCAGCAGCCCCGCCCCGGCTGGCTACCAAGAGACCCAGTACTTC. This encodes CASSPAPAGYQETQYF.

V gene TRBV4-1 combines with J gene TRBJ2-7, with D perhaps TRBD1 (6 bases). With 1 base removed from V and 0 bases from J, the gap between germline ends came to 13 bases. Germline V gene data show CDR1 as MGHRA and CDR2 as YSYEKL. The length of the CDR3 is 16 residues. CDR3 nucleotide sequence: TGCGCCAGCAGCCAAGGGTGGGACACCCTCTCCTACGAGCAGTACTTC. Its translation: CASSQGWDTLSYEQYF.

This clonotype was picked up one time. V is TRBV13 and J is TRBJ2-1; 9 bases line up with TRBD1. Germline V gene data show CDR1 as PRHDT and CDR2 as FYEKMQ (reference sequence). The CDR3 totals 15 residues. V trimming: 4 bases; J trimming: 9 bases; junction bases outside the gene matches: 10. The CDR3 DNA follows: TGTGCCAGCAGCTGGGTAGACAGGGGGGGTGGTGAGCAGTTCTTC. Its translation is CASSWVDRGGGEQFF. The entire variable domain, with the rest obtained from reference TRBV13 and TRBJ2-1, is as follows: AAGVIQSPRHLIKEKRETATLKCYPIPRHDTVYWYQQGPGQDPQFLISFYEKMQSDKGSIPDRFSAQQFSDYHSELNMSSLELGDSALYFCASSWVDRGGGEQFFGPGTRLTVL.

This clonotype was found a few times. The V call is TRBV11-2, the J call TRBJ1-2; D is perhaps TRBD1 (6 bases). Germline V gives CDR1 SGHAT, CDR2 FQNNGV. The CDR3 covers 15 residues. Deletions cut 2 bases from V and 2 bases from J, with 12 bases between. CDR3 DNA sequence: TGTGCCAGCAGCTTAACGGGGACAACGAACTATGGCTACACCTTC. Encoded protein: CASSLTGTTNYGYTF.

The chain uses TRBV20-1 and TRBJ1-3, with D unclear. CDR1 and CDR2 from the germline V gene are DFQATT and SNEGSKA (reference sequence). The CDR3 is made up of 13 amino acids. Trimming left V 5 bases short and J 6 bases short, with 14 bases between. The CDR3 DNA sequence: TGCAGTGCTCCTGGGCAAGGCGAAAACACCATATATTTT. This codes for CSAPGQGENTIYF.

The CDR3 nucleotides are TGTGCCAGCAGTTCGGGGACCGGGGAGCTGTTTTTT. It specifies CASSSGTGELFF. The rearrangement uses TRBV12-3 or TRBV12-4 and TRBJ2-2; D perhaps matches TRBD2 (5 bases). V was shortened by 4 bases and J by 5 bases, with 5 bases between the two germline ends. The CDR3 contains 12 residues.

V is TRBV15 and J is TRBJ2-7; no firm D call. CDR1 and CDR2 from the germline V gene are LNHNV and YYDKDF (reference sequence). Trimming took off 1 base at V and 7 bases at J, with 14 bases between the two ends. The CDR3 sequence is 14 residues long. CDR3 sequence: CATSRARATKEQYF. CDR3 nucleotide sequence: TGTGCCACCAGCAGAGCCCGGGCAACGAAGGAGCAGTACTTC.

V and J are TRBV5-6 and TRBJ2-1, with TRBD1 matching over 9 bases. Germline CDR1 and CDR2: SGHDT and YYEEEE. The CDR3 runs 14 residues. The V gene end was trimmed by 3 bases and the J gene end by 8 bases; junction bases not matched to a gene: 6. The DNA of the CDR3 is TGTGCCAGCAGCTCCATACAGGGGGCTGATGAGCAGTTCTTC. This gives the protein CASSSIQGADEQFF.

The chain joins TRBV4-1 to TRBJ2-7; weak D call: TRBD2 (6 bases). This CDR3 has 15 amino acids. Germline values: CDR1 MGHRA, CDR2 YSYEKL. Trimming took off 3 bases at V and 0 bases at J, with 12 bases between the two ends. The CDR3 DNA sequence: TGCGCCAGCAGCCAGGGCGGGGAAGCCTCCTACGAGCAGTACTTC. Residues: CASSQGGEASYEQYF.

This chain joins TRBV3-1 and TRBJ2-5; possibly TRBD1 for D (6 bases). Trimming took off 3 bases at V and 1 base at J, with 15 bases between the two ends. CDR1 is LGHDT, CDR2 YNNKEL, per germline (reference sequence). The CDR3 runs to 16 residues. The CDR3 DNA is TGTGCCAGCAGCCAGGTGGGGGCGATGTCCCAAGAGACCCAGTACTTC. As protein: CASSQVGAMSQETQYF.

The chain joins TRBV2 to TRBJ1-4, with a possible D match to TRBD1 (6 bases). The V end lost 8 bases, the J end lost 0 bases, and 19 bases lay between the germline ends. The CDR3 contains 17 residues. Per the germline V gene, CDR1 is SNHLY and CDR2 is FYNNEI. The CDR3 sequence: CASLRDIQFATNEKLFF. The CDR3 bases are TGTGCCAGCCTCCGGGACATCCAATTTGCAACTAATGAAAAACTGTTTTTT.

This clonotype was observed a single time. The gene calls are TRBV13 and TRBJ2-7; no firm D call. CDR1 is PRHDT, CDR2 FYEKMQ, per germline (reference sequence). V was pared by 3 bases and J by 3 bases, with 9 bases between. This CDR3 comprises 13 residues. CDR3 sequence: CASSFKFSYEQYF. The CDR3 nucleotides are TGTGCCAGCAGCTTCAAATTCAGCTACGAGCAGTACTTC.

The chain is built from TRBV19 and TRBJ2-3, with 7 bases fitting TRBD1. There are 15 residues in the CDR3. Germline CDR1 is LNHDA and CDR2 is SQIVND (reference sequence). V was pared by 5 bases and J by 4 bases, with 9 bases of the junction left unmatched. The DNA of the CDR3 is TGTGCCAGTAGTCCCACAGGGGCCCTAGCAGATACGCAGTATTTT. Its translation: CASSPTGALADTQYF.

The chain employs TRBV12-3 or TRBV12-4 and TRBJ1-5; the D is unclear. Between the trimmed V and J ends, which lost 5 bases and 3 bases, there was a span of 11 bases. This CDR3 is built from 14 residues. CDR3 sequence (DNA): TGTGCCAGCAGTCACGGGTCCGCCAATCAGCCCCAGCATTTT. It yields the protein CASSHGSANQPQHF.

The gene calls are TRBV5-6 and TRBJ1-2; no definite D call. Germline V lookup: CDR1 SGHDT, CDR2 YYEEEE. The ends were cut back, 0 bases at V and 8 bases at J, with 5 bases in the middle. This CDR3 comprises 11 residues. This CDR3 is CASSLVGGYTF. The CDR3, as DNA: TGTGCCAGCAGCTTGGTAGGGGGCTACACCTTC. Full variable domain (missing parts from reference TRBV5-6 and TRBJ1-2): DAGVTQSPTHLIKTRGQQVTLRCSPKSGHDTVSWYQQALGQGPQFIFQYYEEEERQRGNFPDRFSGHQFPNYSSELNVNALLLGDSALYLCASSLVGGYTFGSGTRLTVV.

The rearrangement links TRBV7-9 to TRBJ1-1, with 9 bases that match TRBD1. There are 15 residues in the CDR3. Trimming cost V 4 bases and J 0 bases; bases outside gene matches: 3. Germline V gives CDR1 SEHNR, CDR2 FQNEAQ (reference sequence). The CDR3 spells CASSSRTGVNTEAFF. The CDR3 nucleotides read TGTGCCAGCAGCTCCCGGACAGGGGTGAACACTGAAGCTTTCTTT.

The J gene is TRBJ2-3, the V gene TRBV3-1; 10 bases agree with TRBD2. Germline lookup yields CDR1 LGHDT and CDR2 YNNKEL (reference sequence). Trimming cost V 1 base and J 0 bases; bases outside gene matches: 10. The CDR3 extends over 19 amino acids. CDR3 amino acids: CASSQVRPMTSGSTDTQYF. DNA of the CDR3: TGTGCCAGCAGCCAAGTAAGGCCCATGACTAGCGGGAGCACAGATACGCAGTATTTT.